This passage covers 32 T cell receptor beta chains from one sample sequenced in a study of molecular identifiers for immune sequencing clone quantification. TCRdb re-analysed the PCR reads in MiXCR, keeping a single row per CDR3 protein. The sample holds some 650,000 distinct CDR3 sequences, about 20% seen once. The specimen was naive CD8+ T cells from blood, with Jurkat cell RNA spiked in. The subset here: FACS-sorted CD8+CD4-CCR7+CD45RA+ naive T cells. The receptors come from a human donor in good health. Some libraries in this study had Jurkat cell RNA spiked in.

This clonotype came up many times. CDR3 in amino acids: CASSAAPGQGVLEAFF. CDR3 in DNA: TGTGCCAGTAGTGCTGCCCCGGGACAGGGGGTTCTCGAAGCTTTCTTT. The gene calls are TRBV19 and TRBJ1-1, with 11 nucleotides matching TRBD1. J gave up 8 bases and V 5 bases, and 13 bases lay outside the gene matches. The length of the CDR3 is 16 residues. The germline gives CDR1 LNHDA, CDR2 SQIVND (reference sequence).

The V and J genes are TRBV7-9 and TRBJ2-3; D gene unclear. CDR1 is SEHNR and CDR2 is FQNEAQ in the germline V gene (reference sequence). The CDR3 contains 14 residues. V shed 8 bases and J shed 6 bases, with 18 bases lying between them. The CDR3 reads CASAGPRRWDTQYF. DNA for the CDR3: TGTGCCAGCGCCGGCCCGCGGCGGTGGGATACGCAGTATTTT.

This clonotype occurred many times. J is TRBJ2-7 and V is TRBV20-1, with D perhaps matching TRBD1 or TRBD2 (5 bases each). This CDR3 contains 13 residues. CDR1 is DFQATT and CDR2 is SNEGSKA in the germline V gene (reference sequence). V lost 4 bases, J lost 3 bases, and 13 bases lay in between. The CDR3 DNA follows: TGCAGTGCTACATCGGGGACCTACTACGAGCAGTACTTC. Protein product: CSATSGTYYEQYF.

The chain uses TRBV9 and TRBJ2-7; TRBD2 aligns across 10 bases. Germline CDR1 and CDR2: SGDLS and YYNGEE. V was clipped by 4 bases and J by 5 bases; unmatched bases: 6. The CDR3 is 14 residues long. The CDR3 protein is CASSPSGREDEQYF. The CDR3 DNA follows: TGTGCCAGCAGCCCCAGCGGGAGGGAAGACGAGCAGTACTTC.

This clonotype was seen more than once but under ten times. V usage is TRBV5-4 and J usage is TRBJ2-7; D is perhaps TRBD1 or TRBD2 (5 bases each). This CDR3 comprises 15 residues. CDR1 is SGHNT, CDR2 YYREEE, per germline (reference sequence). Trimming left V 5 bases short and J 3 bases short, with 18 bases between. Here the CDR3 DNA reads TGTGCCAGCAGGAAGCACATGGGGGAGCTCTACGAGCAGTACTTC. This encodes CASRKHMGELYEQYF.

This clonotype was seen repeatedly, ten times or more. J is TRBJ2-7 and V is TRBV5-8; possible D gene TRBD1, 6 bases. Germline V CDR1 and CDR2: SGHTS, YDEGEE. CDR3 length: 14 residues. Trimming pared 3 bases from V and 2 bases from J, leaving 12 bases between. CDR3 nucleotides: TGTGCCAGCAGCTGGGTCCAGGGGACCTACGAGCAGTACTTC. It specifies CASSWVQGTYEQYF.

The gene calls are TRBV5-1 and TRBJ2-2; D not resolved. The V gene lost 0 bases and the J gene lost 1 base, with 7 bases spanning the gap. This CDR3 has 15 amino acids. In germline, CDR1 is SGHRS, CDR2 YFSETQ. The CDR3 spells CASSLVWENTGELFF. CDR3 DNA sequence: TGCGCCAGCAGCTTGGTATGGGAGAACACCGGGGAGCTGTTTTTT.

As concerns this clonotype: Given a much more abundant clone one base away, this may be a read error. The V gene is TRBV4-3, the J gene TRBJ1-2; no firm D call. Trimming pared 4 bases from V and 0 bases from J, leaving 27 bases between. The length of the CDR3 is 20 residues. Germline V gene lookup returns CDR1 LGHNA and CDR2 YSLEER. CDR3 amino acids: CASSPSYRDPLIAANYGYTF. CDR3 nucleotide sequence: TGCGCCAGCAGCCCGTCCTACCGCGATCCACTGATCGCAGCTAACTATGGCTACACCTTC.

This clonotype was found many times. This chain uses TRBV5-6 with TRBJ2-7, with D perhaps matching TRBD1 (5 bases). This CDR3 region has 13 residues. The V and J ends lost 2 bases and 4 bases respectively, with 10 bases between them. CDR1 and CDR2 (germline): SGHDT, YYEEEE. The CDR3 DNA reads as TGTGCCAGCAGCTTAGGCAGGGTGTACGAGCAGTACTTC. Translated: CASSLGRVYEQYF.

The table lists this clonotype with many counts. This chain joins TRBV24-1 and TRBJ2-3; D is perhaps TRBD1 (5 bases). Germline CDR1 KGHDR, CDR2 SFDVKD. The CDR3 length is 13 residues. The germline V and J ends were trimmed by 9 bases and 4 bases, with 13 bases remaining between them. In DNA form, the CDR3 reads TGTGCCACCGCTCATTCCAGGGCAGATACGCAGTATTTT. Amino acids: CATAHSRADTQYF.

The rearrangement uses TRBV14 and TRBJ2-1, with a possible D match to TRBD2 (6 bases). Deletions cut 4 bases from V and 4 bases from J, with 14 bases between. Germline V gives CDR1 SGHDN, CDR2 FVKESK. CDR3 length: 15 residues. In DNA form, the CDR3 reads TGTGCCAGCAGCCCCCCCCCCGCGGGGTACAATGAGCAGTTCTTC. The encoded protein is CASSPPPAGYNEQFF. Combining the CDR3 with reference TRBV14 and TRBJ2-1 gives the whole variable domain EAGVTQFPSHSVIEKGQTVTLRCDPISGHDNLYWYRRVMGKEIKFLLHFVKESKQDESGMPNNRFLAERTGGTYSTLKVQPAELEDSGVYFCASSPPPAGYNEQFFGPGTRLTVL.

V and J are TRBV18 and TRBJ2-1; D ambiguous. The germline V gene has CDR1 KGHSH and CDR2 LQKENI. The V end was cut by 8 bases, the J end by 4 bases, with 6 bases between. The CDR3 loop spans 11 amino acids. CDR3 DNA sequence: TGTGCCAGCCAACAGTACAATGAGCAGTTCTTC. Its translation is CASQQYNEQFF.

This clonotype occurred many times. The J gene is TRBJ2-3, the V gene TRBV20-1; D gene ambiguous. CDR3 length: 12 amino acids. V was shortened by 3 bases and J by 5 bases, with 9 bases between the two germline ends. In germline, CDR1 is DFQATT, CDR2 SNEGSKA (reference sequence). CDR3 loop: CSASGLGDTQYF. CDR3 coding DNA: TGCAGTGCTAGTGGGCTAGGAGATACGCAGTATTTT.

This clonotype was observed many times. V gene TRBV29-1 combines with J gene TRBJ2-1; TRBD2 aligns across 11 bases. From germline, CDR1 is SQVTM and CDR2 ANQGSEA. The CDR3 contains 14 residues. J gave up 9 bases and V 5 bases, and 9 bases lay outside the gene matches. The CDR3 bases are TGCAGCGTTAGACTAGCGGGACCCGTGGGTGAGCAGTTCTTC. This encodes CSVRLAGPVGEQFF.

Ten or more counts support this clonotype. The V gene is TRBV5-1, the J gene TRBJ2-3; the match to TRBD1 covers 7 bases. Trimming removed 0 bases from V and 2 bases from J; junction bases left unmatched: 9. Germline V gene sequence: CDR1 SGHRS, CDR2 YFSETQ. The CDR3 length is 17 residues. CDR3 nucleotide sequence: TGCGCCAGCAGCTTGGGCAGGGGACAGTCCTCCACAGATACGCAGTATTTT. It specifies CASSLGRGQSSTDTQYF.

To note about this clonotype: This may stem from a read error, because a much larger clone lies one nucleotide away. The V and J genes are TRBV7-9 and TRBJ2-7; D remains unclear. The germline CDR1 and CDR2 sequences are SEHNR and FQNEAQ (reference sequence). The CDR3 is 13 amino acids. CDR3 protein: CASSLVSGYGQYF. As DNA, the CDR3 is TGTGCCAGCAGCTTAGTGTCAGGCTACGGGCAGTACTTC.

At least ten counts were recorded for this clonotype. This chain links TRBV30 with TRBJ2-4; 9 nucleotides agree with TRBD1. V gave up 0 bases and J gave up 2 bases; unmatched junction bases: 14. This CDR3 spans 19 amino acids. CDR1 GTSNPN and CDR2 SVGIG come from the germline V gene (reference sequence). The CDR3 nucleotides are TGTGCCTGGAGTGTACCTGGCGGACAGGGGAGTTGGTCCAAAAACATTCAGTACTTC. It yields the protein CAWSVPGGQGSWSKNIQYF.

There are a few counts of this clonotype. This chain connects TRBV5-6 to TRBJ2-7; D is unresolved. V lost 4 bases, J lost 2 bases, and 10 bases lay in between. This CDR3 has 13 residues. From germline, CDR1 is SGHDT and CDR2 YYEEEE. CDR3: CASSMSVTYEQYF. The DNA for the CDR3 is TGTGCCAGCAGCATGTCAGTGACCTACGAGCAGTACTTC.

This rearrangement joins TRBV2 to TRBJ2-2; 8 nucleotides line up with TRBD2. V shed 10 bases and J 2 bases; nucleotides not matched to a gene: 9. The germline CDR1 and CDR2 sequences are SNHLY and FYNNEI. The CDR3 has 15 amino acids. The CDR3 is CATQGAGGNTGELFF. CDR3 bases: TGTGCCACCCAAGGCGCGGGGGGCAACACCGGGGAGCTGTTTTTT.

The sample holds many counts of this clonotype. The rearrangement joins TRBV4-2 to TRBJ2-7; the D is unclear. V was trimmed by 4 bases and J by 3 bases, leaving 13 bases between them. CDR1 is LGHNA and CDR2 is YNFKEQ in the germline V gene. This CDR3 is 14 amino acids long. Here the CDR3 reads CASSPVGGDYEQYF. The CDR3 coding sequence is TGTGCCAGCAGCCCGGTGGGCGGTGACTACGAGCAGTACTTC.

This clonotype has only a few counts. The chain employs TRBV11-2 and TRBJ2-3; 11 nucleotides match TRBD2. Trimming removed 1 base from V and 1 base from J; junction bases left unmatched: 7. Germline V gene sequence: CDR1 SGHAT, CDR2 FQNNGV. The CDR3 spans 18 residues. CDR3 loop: CASSLVLGTSGRTDTQYF. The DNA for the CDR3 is TGTGCCAGCAGCTTAGTATTGGGGACTAGCGGACGCACAGATACGCAGTATTTT. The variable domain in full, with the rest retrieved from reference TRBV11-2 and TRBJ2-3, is EAGVAQSPRYKIIEKRQSVAFWCNPISGHATLYWYQQILGQGPKLLIQFQNNGVVDDSQLPKDRFSAERLKGVDSTLKIQPAKLEDSAVYLCASSLVLGTSGRTDTQYFGPGTRLTVL.

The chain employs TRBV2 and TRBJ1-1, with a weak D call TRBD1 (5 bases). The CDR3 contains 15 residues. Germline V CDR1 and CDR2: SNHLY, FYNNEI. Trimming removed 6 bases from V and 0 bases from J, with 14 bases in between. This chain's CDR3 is CASSPTGTVNTEAFF. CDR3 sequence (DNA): TGTGCCAGCAGCCCGACCGGGACGGTGAACACTGAAGCTTTCTTT.

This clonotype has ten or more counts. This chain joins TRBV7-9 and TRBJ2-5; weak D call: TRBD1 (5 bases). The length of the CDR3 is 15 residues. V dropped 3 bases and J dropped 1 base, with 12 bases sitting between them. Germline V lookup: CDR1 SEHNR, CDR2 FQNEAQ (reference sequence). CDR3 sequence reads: CASSFPTQVQETQYF. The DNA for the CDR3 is TGTGCCAGCAGCTTCCCCACACAGGTCCAAGAGACCCAGTACTTC.

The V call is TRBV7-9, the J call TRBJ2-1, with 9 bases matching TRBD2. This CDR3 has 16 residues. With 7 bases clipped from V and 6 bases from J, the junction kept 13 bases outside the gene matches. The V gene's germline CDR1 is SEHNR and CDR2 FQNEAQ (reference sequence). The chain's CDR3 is CASTSTSGEPFNEQFF. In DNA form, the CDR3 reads TGTGCCAGCACCTCGACTAGCGGAGAGCCCTTCAATGAGCAGTTCTTC.

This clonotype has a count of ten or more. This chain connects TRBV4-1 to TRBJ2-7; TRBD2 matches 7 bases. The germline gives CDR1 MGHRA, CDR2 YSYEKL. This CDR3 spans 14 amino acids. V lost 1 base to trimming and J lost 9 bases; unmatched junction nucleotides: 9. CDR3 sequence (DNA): TGCGCCAGCAGCCAAGTTAGCGGGTCTGGGGGGCAGTACTTC. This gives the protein CASSQVSGSGGQYF.

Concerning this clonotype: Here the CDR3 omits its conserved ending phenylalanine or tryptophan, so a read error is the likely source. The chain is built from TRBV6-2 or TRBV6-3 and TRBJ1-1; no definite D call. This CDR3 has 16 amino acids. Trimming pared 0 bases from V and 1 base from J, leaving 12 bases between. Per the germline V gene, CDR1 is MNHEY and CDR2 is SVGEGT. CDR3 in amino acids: CASSYSILGGNTEAFS. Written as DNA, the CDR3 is TGTGCCAGCAGTTACTCGATTCTCGGCGGGAACACTGAAGCTTTCTCT.

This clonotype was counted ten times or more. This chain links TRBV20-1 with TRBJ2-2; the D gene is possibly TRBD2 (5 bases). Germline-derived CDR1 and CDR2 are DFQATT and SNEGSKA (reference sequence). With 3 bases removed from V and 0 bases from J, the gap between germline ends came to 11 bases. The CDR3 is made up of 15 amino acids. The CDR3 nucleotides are TGCAGTGCTAGCGGAGCGGTTACGAACACCGGGGAGCTGTTTTTT. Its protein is CSASGAVTNTGELFF.

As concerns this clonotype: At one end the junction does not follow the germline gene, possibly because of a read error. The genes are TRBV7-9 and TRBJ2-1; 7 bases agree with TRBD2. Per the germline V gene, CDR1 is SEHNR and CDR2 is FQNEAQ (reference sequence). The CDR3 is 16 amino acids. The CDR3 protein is CASSSPGSGSYNELFF. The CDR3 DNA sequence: TGTGCCAGCAGCTCCCCGGGTAGCGGGTCCTACAATGAGCTGTTCTTC.

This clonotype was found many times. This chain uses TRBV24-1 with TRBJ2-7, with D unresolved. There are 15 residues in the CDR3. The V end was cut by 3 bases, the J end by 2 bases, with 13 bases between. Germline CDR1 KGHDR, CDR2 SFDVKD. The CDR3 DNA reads TGTGCCACCAGTGATAAACGCGGTAACCCCTACGAGCAGTACTTC. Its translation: CATSDKRGNPYEQYF.

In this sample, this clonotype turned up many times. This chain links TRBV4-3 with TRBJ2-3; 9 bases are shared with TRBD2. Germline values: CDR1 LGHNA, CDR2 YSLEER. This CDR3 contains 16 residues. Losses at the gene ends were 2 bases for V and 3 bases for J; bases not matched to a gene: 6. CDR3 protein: CASSQTIAGATDTQYF. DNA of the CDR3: TGCGCCAGCAGCCAAACCATAGCGGGAGCTACAGATACGCAGTATTTT.

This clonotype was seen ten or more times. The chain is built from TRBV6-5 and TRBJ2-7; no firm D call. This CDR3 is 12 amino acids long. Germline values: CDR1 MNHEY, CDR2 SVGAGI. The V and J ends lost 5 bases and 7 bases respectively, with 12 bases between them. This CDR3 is CASSPPSLEQYF. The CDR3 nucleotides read TGTGCCAGCAGTCCCCCCTCCCTGGAGCAGTACTTC.

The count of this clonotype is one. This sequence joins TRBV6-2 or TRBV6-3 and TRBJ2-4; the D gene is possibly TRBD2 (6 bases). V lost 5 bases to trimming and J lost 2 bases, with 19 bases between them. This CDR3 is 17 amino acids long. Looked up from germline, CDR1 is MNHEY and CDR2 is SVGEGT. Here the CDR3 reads CASSKGRGSGPKNIQYF. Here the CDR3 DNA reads TGTGCCAGCAGTAAGGGCCGGGGGTCGGGGCCCAAAAACATTCAGTACTTC.